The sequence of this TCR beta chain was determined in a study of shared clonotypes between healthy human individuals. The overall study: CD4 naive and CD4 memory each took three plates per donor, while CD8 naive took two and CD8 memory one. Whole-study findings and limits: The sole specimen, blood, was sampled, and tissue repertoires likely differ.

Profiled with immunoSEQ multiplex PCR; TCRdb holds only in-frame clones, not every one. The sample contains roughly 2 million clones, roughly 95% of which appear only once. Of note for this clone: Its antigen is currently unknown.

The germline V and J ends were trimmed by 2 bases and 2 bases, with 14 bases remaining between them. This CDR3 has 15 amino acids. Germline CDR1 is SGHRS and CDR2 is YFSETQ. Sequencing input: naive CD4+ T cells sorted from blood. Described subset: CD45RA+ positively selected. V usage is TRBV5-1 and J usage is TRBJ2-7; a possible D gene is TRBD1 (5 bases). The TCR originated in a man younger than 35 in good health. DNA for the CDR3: TGCGCCAGCAGCTTAACCCCCGACAGAACCTACGAGCAGTACTTC. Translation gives CASSLTPDRTYEQYF.